The 22 T cell receptor beta chains below all came from one sample that was sequenced in a study of blood T cell repertoires in COVID-19. Method: immunoSEQ multiplex PCR; TCRdb's copy keeps in-frame clones and lacks some. The sample carries roughly 190,000 clones, 85% to 90% recorded once. The sequencing input was PBMCs or T cells enriched from blood (not recorded which). The receptors derive from a middle-aged woman in a cohort exposed to, infected with or recovered from COVID-19 (not recorded which).

The chain has TRBV24-1 and TRBJ1-4, with TRBD1 identical over 12 bases. From germline, CDR1 is KGHDR and CDR2 SFDVKD. The V gene end was trimmed by 12 bases and the J gene end by 1 base; junction bases not matched to a gene: 14. The CDR3 spans 18 residues. As DNA, the CDR3 is TGTGCCCCTGCCACCCATCGGGACAGGGGGCGAACTAATGAAAAACTGTTTTTT. Residues: CAPATHRDRGRTNEKLFF.

The rearrangement links TRBV27 to TRBJ1-1; no clear D gene. The V gene's germline CDR1 is MNHEY and CDR2 SMNVEV (reference sequence). The length of the CDR3 is 13 residues. The germline V and J ends were trimmed by 2 bases and 5 bases, with 9 bases remaining between them. CDR3 in DNA: TGTGCCAGCAGTTTACTTCCGGGAACTGAAGCTTTCTTT. This translates into CASSLLPGTEAFF.

The chain joins TRBV5-1 to TRBJ2-5; no clear D. The CDR3 is 13 amino acids. V was pared by 5 bases and J by 3 bases, with 11 bases between. Germline assignment: CDR1 SGHRS and CDR2 YFSETQ. CDR3 in amino acids: CASSSKPEETQYF. The CDR3 DNA reads TGCGCCAGCAGTTCGAAGCCCGAAGAGACCCAGTACTTC.

On this clone: Different DNA sequences within this sample yield the same CDR3. V usage is TRBV27 and J usage is TRBJ1-1; 8 nucleotides align to TRBD1. The V gene end was trimmed by 5 bases and the J gene end by 0 bases; junction bases not matched to a gene: 5. The CDR3 runs 15 residues. CDR1 is MNHEY, CDR2 SMNVEV, per germline (reference sequence). As DNA, the CDR3 is TGTGCCAGCAGTCTTACAGGGGGGATGAACACTGAAGCTTTCTTT. Translation: CASSLTGGMNTEAFF.

In this sample, this clone turned up once. The chain links TRBV7-2 to TRBJ1-2; no clear D gene. This CDR3 has 12 amino acids. Trimming left V 6 bases short and J 4 bases short, with 9 bases between. In germline, CDR1 is SGHTA, CDR2 FQGNSA. CDR3 in DNA: TGTGCCAGCAGGGCGGAGCTCTATGGCTACACCTTC. This encodes CASRAELYGYTF. The full variable domain, its missing parts supplied by reference TRBV7-2 and TRBJ1-2, is GAGVSQSPSNKVTEKGKDVELRCDPISGHTALYWYRQSLGQGLEFLIYFQGNSAPDKSGLPSDRFSAERTGGSVSTLTIQRTQQEDSAVYLCASRAELYGYTFGSGTRLTVV.

The genes are TRBV27 and TRBJ1-5, with D hard to call. Between the trimmed V and J ends, which lost 0 bases and 1 base, there was a span of 10 bases. The germline gives CDR1 MNHEY, CDR2 SMNVEV (reference sequence). CDR3 length equals 16 residues. CDR3 sequence: CASSLSSTRSNQPQHF. CDR3 sequence (DNA): TGTGCCAGCAGTTTATCGAGTACCCGAAGCAATCAGCCCCAGCATTTT.

V and J are TRBV7-9 and TRBJ1-4; 9 bases agree with TRBD1. This CDR3 is built from 16 residues. The germline V gene has CDR1 SEHNR and CDR2 FQNEAQ (reference sequence). The V and J ends lost 5 bases and 7 bases, in that order; junction bases with no gene match: 11. DNA of the CDR3: TGTGCCAGCAGCACCAGACTGAGGGGACAGGGTGAAAAACTGTTTTTT. Translation gives CASSTRLRGQGEKLFF.

The V gene is TRBV3-1 (or the pseudogene TRBV3-2), the J gene TRBJ1-1; possibly TRBD1 for D (5 bases). Germline CDR1 and CDR2: LGHDT and YNNKEL (reference sequence). This CDR3 comprises 15 residues. Trimming stripped 4 bases from V and 2 bases from J, with 14 bases between. This chain's CDR3 is CASSRTDRTNTEAFF. CDR3 nucleotide sequence: TGTGCCAGCAGCCGAACCGACAGAACTAACACTGAAGCTTTCTTT.

The rearrangement joins TRBV19 to TRBJ1-2; no clear D. The CDR3 spans 14 residues. V lost 4 bases and J 6 bases, leaving 15 bases between the germline ends. Germline V gene sequence: CDR1 LNHDA, CDR2 SQIVND (reference sequence). The CDR3 protein is CASSKRQDVNGYTF. CDR3 bases: TGTGCCAGTAGTAAGCGGCAGGATGTCAATGGCTACACCTTC.

J is TRBJ1-5 and V is TRBV25-1; D remains ambiguous. This CDR3 is 14 amino acids long. Per the germline V gene, CDR1 is MGHDK and CDR2 is SYGVNS. Trimming took 2 bases from V and 1 from J, leaving 6 bases between them. The CDR3, as DNA: TGTGCCAGCAGTGAACGGGAGAGCAATCAGCCCCAGCATTTT. This codes for CASSERESNQPQHF.

The J gene is TRBJ2-7, the V gene TRBV10-3; 12 bases fit TRBD2. There are 16 residues in the CDR3. CDR1 is ENHRY and CDR2 is SYGVKD in the germline V gene. The J segment lost 4 bases and the V segment lost 4 bases, leaving 8 bases of the junction unmatched. The CDR3 DNA reads as TGTGCCATCAGTGCTAGACTAGCGGGAGAGAAGTACGAGCAGTACTTC. Amino acids: CAISARLAGEKYEQYF.

The table lists this clone with a count of one. This chain's CDR3 is CATSRDPPSGITYEQYF. The CDR3 DNA is TGTGCCACCAGCAGAGATCCCCCTAGCGGGATCACCTACGAGCAGTACTTC. This chain links TRBV15 with TRBJ2-7; TRBD2 aligns across 9 bases. The V segment lost 0 bases and the J segment 2 bases; nucleotides outside the gene matches: 8. This CDR3 is built from 17 residues. Germline V CDR1 and CDR2: LNHNV, YYDKDF (reference sequence).

DNA for the CDR3: TGTGCCAGCAGCCTCCTTCGAACTACACCCTACGAGCAGTACTTC. Amino acids: CASSLLRTTPYEQYF. V is TRBV3-1 (or the pseudogene TRBV3-2) and J is TRBJ2-7; D is undetermined. CDR1 and CDR2 (germline): LGHDT, YNNKEL (reference sequence). Trimming shortened V by 4 bases and J by 2 bases, and 15 bases separated the two germline ends. The CDR3 extends over 15 amino acids.

V and J are TRBV30 and TRBJ1-1; TRBD1 aligns across 10 bases. The length of the CDR3 is 16 residues. Trimming at V came to 2 bases and at J to 1 base, leaving 7 bases not matched to a gene. CDR1 and CDR2 (germline): GTSNPN, SVGIG (reference sequence). CDR3 DNA sequence: TGTGCCTGGAGTCGCGGAAGGACAGGGGGGAACACTGAAGCTTTCTTT. The encoded protein is CAWSRGRTGGNTEAFF.

The CDR3 DNA reads TGTGCCAGCAGCTTCGGAGGCCCGCTAGATACGCAGTATTTT. Its translation: CASSFGGPLDTQYF. This rearrangement joins TRBV11-3 to TRBJ2-3; D may be TRBD2 (5 bases). With 3 bases removed from V and 5 bases from J, the gap between germline ends came to 12 bases. Per the germline V gene, CDR1 is SGHNT and CDR2 is YENEEA. The CDR3 consists of 14 residues.

The rearrangement uses TRBV5-6 and TRBJ1-5; D not certain. The V end was cut by 3 bases, the J end by 5 bases, with 18 bases between. The CDR3 loop spans 16 amino acids. CDR1 is SGHDT, CDR2 YYEEEE, per germline. CDR3 DNA sequence: TGTGCCAGCAGCTACTTTTTAAGGAGAGCCGATCAGCCCCAGCATTTT. Translation gives CASSYFLRRADQPQHF.

The chain links TRBV18 to TRBJ2-3, with D possibly matching TRBD1 (5 bases). Germline V lookup: CDR1 KGHSH, CDR2 LQKENI. This CDR3 is built from 15 residues. Trimming took 0 bases from V and 2 from J, leaving 9 bases between them. The CDR3 spells CASSPPVGHTDTQYF. The CDR3 region has the DNA TGTGCCAGCTCACCACCGGTGGGGCACACAGATACGCAGTATTTT.

V and J are TRBV7-9 and TRBJ1-4; 7 positions agree with TRBD1. V trimming: 5 bases; J trimming: 6 bases; junction bases outside the gene matches: 12. This CDR3 comprises 16 residues. Germline CDR1 SEHNR, CDR2 FQNEAQ (reference sequence). CDR3 in DNA: TGTGCCAGCAGCGCCACCTACAGGGGTCCTGATGAAAAACTGTTTTTT. Translating it yields CASSATYRGPDEKLFF.

The chain joins TRBV30 to TRBJ1-1, with TRBD1 identical over 8 bases. V shed 0 bases, J shed 4 bases, and the junction held 1 base outside the gene matches. Germline V gives CDR1 GTSNPN, CDR2 SVGIG (reference sequence). The CDR3 runs 13 residues. CDR3 loop: CAWSVTGGTEAFF. CDR3 nucleotides: TGTGCCTGGAGTGTTACAGGGGGCACTGAAGCTTTCTTT.

The chain joins TRBV5-1 to TRBJ1-2; TRBD1 matches 8 bases. Germline CDR1 is SGHRS and CDR2 is YFSETQ. V trimming: 3 bases; J trimming: 6 bases; junction bases outside the gene matches: 4. This CDR3 has 13 residues. Written as DNA, the CDR3 is TGCGCCAGCAGCTCGCAGGGGGCTGATGGCTACACCTTC. It encodes CASSSQGADGYTF.

The genes are TRBV24-1 and TRBJ1-1; D is unresolved. Trimming took off 4 bases at V and 3 bases at J, with 14 bases between the two ends. The CDR3 consists of 15 residues. Germline CDR1 is KGHDR and CDR2 is SFDVKD. The DNA for the CDR3 is TGTGCCACCAGTGACACGGGTAAGGCGCACACTGAAGCTTTCTTT. Translated, it gives CATSDTGKAHTEAFF.

This clone was recorded only once. The V and J genes are TRBV5-1 and TRBJ1-6; 7 bases are a match to TRBD1. V shed 1 base, J shed 5 bases, and the junction held 3 bases outside the gene matches. The germline CDR1 and CDR2 sequences are SGHRS and YFSETQ. There are 15 residues in the CDR3. DNA for the CDR3: TGCGCCAGCAGCTTGTTGGGACAGAATAATTCACCCCTCCACTTT. It translates to CASSLLGQNNSPLHF.